This T cell receptor beta chain derives from a study of blood T cell repertoires in COVID-19. Data came from immunoSEQ multiplex PCR; TCRdb stores just in-frame clones and leaves some out. The sample carries about 40,000 clones, about 80% recorded once. This CDR3 region has 14 residues. V lost 4 bases, J lost 5 bases, and 8 bases stayed unmatched. CDR1 and CDR2 (germline): SGHRS, YFSETQ. This clonotype originated in a human donor with acute or convalescent COVID-19. The donor label of this sample is uncertain. Source material: peripheral blood. The chain has TRBV5-1 and TRBJ1-1; 7 bases line up with TRBD1. CDR3 bases: TGCGCCAGCAGCCAAAACCCACAGGGGACTGAAGCTTTCTTT. Amino acids: CASSQNPQGTEAFF.